This T cell receptor beta chain came from a study of T-cell reconstitution after alpha-beta-depleted transplantation in children. Germline CDR1 is MNHNS and CDR2 is SASEGT. This CDR3 region has 13 residues. V was cut by 8 bases and J by 4 bases, with 14 bases left in between. A TCRbeta library incorporating unique molecular identifiers was prepared. TCRdb independently ran MiXCR on the PCR reads; one entry per CDR3 protein. The sample shows over 400,000 distinct CDR3 sequences, approximately 41% of them seen only once. This sequence originates from a girl aged 2 to 9 with aplastic anemia, due to receive a stem cell transplant. The genes are TRBV6-1 and TRBJ1-1; D is uncertain. Material: PBMCs, obtained before TCRalphabeta/CD19-depleted stem cell transplant. The CDR3 region has the DNA TGTGCCAGCGGCAGAGCAGGACTCACTGAAGCTTTCTTT. It specifies CASGRAGLTEAFF.